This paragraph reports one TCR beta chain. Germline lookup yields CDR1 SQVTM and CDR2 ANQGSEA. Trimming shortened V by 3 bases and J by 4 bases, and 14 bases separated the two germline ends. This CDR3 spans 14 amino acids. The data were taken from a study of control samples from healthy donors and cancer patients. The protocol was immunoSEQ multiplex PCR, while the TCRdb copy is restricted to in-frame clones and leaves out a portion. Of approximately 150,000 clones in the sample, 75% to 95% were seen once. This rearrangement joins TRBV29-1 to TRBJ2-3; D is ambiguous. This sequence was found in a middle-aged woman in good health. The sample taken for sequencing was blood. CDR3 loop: CSVDDAGLADTQYF. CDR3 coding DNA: TGCAGCGTTGATGATGCAGGTTTGGCAGATACGCAGTATTTT.